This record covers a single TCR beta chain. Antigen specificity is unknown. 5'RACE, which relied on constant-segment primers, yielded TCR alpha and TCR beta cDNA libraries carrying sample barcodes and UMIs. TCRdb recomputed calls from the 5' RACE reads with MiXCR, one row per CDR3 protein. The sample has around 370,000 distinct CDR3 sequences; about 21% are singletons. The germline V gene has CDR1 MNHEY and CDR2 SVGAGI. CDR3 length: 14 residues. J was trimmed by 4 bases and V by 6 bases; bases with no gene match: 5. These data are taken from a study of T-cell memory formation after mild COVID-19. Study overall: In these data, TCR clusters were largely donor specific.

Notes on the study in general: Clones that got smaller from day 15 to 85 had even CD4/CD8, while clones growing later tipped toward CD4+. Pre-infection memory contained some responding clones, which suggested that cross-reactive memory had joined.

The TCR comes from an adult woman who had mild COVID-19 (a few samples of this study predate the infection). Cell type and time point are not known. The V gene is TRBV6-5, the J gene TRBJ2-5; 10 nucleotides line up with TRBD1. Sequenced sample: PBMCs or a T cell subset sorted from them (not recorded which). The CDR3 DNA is TGTGCCAGCAGAAAGGACAGGGGGAGAGAGACCCAGTACTTC. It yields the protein CASRKDRGRETQYF.